The 19 T cell receptor beta chains reported below all come from one sample, sequenced in a study of CD8 T cells in Susac syndrome. An input of about 0.5 to 1 ug of RNA was subjected to reverse transcription using random hexamers. One entry per CDR3 protein, called by TCRdb with MiXCR from the immunoSEQ multiplex PCR reads. This table has some 130,000 distinct CDR3 sequences, roughly 94% appearing once. The material sequenced was CD8+ T cells from PBMCs. These TCRs come from a human donor with Susac syndrome.

The chain is built from TRBV7-6 and TRBJ2-7; maybe TRBD2 (5 bases). Trimming left V 1 base short and J 4 bases short, with 14 bases between. The germline CDR1 and CDR2 sequences are SGHVS and FNYEAQ. The CDR3 sequence is 15 residues long. CDR3 in DNA: TGTGCCAGCAGCTTAGGAGCGGTATTATTTTACGAGCAGTACTTC. Translating gives CASSLGAVLFYEQYF.

V usage is TRBV7-9 and J usage is TRBJ2-7; 10 positions match TRBD2. CDR1 is SEHNR and CDR2 is FQNEAQ in the germline V gene (reference sequence). The trim removed 5 bases at V and 3 bases at J, leaving 4 bases unmatched. The CDR3 is 14 residues long. The CDR3 protein is CASSVSGRIYEQYF. CDR3 nucleotides: TGTGCCAGCAGCGTTAGCGGGAGGATCTACGAGCAGTACTTC.

This clonotype was counted once. The chain uses TRBV5-1 and TRBJ2-5, with 15 bases matching TRBD2. The CDR3 runs to 19 residues. Germline V gene lookup returns CDR1 SGHRS and CDR2 YFSETQ. V lost 2 bases to trimming and J lost 2 bases; unmatched junction nucleotides: 10. This chain's CDR3 is CASSFGLAGGLLGQETQYF. The DNA for the CDR3 is TGCGCCAGCAGCTTTGGACTAGCGGGAGGGCTTCTAGGTCAAGAGACCCAGTACTTC.

The chain carries TRBV12-3 or TRBV12-4 and TRBJ2-2; D is ambiguous. Between the trimmed V and J ends, which lost 6 bases and 7 bases, there was a span of 9 bases. The CDR3 is 12 residues long. CDR3 in DNA: TGTGCCAGCAGAACTCTTGGCGGGGAGCTGTTTTTT. It encodes CASRTLGGELFF.

The rearrangement links TRBV15 to TRBJ1-1; D possibly corresponds to TRBD1 (6 bases). CDR1 and CDR2 (germline): LNHNV, YYDKDF (reference sequence). Trimming removed 0 bases from V and 1 base from J, with 9 bases in between. This CDR3 contains 15 residues. This CDR3 is CATSREATGNTEAFF. The CDR3 DNA is TGTGCCACCAGCAGAGAGGCGACAGGGAACACTGAAGCTTTCTTT.

The V and J genes are TRBV7-6 and TRBJ1-2; 9 nucleotides line up with TRBD1. Germline V gene sequence: CDR1 SGHVS, CDR2 FNYEAQ. J lost 7 bases, V lost 5 bases, and 5 bases had no gene match. The CDR3 totals 13 residues. CDR3 amino acids: CASSPGQGLGYTF. The CDR3 DNA follows: TGTGCCAGCAGCCCAGGACAGGGGCTTGGCTACACCTTC.

This chain connects TRBV4-2 to TRBJ1-2; tentatively, D is TRBD1 (5 bases). Trimming removed 2 bases at V and 4 bases at J, with 11 bases between. Germline CDR1 is LGHNA and CDR2 is YNFKEQ. CDR3 length: 14 amino acids. The DNA for the CDR3 is TGTGCCAGCAGCCAATATACAGGAGCCTATGGCTACACCTTC. Protein product: CASSQYTGAYGYTF.

This chain links TRBV29-1 with TRBJ1-1; 7 nucleotides line up with TRBD1. The V and J ends lost 4 bases and 8 bases, in that order; junction bases with no gene match: 10. This CDR3 has 13 amino acids. Germline CDR1 and CDR2: SQVTM and ANQGSEA. This chain's CDR3 is CSVAGGDGWEAFF. CDR3 bases: TGCAGCGTTGCAGGGGGGGACGGCTGGGAAGCTTTCTTT.

The V call is TRBV5-1, the J call TRBJ2-7; 8 bases agree with TRBD2. V lost 4 bases, J lost 6 bases, and 9 bases stayed unmatched. CDR1 is SGHRS, CDR2 YFSETQ, per germline. The CDR3 totals 14 residues. In nucleotides, the CDR3 is TGCGCCAGCAGCCCGGCGGGAGGTAAGGTCGAGCAGTACTTC. It translates to CASSPAGGKVEQYF.

A single count supports this clonotype. The V gene is TRBV29-1, the J gene TRBJ2-2, with D perhaps TRBD2 (6 bases). Germline assignment: CDR1 SQVTM and CDR2 ANQGSEA. The germline V and J ends were trimmed by 2 bases and 7 bases, with 11 bases remaining between them. The CDR3 spans 13 residues. CDR3 protein: CSVESGEDGELFF. The CDR3 nucleotides read TGCAGCGTTGAATCCGGGGAGGACGGGGAGCTGTTTTTT.

The chain uses TRBV30 and TRBJ2-7, with a weak D call TRBD1 (6 bases). Between the trimmed V and J ends, which lost 4 bases and 4 bases, there was a span of 8 bases. The CDR3 spans 11 residues. CDR1 and CDR2 (germline): GTSNPN, SVGIG (reference sequence). The CDR3 loop is CAWIGGYEQYF. CDR3 nucleotides: TGTGCCTGGATAGGGGGTTACGAGCAGTACTTC.

This chain connects TRBV29-1 to TRBJ2-2, with TRBD1 matching over 7 bases. The CDR3 consists of 15 residues. Per the germline V gene, CDR1 is SQVTM and CDR2 is ANQGSEA. V was pared by 6 bases and J by 1 base, with 8 bases of the junction left unmatched. The CDR3 bases are TGCAGCGTCGCCAGACAGGGAATGAACACCGGGGAGCTGTTTTTT. Translation gives CSVARQGMNTGELFF.

This clonotype was seen just once. The chain joins TRBV6-5 to TRBJ2-7; D possibly matches TRBD1 or TRBD2 (6 bases each). Germline V CDR1 and CDR2: MNHEY, SVGAGI. The V end lost 0 bases, the J end lost 2 bases, and 14 bases lay between the germline ends. The CDR3 contains 16 residues. CDR3 coding DNA: TGTGCCAGCAGTTACTCGAGGGGGGACCAACCCTACGAGCAGTACTTC. This codes for CASSYSRGDQPYEQYF.

The V gene is TRBV29-1, the J gene TRBJ1-3; D call uncertain. V was cut by 6 bases and J by 0 bases, with 12 bases left in between. The CDR3 has 14 residues. The germline gives CDR1 SQVTM, CDR2 ANQGSEA. The DNA for the CDR3 is TGCAGCGTAGGTAGTCCGAGCTCTGGAAACACCATATATTTT. Translated, it gives CSVGSPSSGNTIYF.

V and J are TRBV6-2 or TRBV6-3 and TRBJ1-1, with D unclear. Looked up from germline, CDR1 is MNHEY and CDR2 is SVGEGT. Trimming stripped 4 bases from V and 3 bases from J, with 9 bases between. The CDR3 runs to 13 residues. This chain's CDR3 is CASSSRRDTEAFF. The CDR3 nucleotides read TGTGCCAGCAGTTCGAGGAGAGACACTGAAGCTTTCTTT.

The chain uses TRBV29-1 and TRBJ2-2; TRBD1 is a possible D gene (6 bases). CDR3 length: 17 amino acids. Per the germline V gene, CDR1 is SQVTM and CDR2 is ANQGSEA. V dropped 3 bases and J dropped 5 bases, with 22 bases sitting between them. CDR3 DNA sequence: TGCAGCGTTGAGAGAGCAGACGGGACATCTTTTACCGGGGAGCTGTTTTTT. Translated: CSVERADGTSFTGELFF.

This chain uses TRBV7-2 with TRBJ2-1; maybe TRBD1 (6 bases). Germline V gene sequence: CDR1 SGHTA, CDR2 FQGNSA. The CDR3 contains 12 residues. The V and J ends lost 1 base and 12 bases respectively, with 10 bases between them. The CDR3 coding sequence is TGTGCCAGCAGCTTAGGGCCCAGGGGGCAGTTCTTC. Its translation: CASSLGPRGQFF.

The rearrangement links TRBV2 to TRBJ2-3; D gene unclear. V lost 0 bases and J 7 bases, leaving 8 bases between the germline ends. The germline V gene encodes CDR1 SNHLY and CDR2 FYNNEI. The CDR3 totals 13 residues. CDR3 region: CASSEALGYTQYF. The CDR3 region has the DNA TGTGCCAGCAGTGAAGCGCTCGGGTATACGCAGTATTTT.

The chain employs TRBV9 and TRBJ2-1; D gene ambiguous. This CDR3 contains 14 residues. Trimming stripped 3 bases from V and 8 bases from J, with 15 bases between. Germline assignment: CDR1 SGDLS and CDR2 YYNGEE. The CDR3 loop is CASSGNSMRDEQFF. The CDR3 coding sequence is TGTGCCAGCAGCGGAAACAGTATGCGCGATGAGCAGTTCTTC.